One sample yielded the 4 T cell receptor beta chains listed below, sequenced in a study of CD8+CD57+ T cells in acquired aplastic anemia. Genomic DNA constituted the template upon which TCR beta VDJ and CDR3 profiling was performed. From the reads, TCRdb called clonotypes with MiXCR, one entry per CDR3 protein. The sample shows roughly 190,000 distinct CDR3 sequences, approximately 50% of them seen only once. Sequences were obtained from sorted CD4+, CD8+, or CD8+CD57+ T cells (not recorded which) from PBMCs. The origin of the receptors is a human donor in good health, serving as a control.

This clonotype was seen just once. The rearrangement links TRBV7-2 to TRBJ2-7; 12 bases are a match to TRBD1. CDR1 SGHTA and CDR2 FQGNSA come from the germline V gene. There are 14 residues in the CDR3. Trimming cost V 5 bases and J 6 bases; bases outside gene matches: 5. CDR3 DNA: TGTGCCAGCAGCGCCCGGGACAGGGGGCCCGAGCAGTACTTC. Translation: CASSARDRGPEQYF.

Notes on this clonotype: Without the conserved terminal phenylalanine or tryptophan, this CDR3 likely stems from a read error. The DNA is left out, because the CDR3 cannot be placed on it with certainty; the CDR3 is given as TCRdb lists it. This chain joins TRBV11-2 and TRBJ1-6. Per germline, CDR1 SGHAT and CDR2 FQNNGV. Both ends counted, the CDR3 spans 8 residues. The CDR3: CASSLVSS.

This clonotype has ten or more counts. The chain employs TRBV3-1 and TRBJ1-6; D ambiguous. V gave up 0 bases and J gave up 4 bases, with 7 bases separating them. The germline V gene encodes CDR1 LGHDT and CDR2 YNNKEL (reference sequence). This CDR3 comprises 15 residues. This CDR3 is CASSQETSYNSPLHF. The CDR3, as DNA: TGTGCCAGCAGCCAAGAGACCAGTTATAATTCACCCCTCCACTTT. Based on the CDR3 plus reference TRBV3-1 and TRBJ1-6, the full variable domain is DTAVSQTPKYLVTQMGNDKSIKCEQNLGHDTMYWYKQDSKKFLKIMFSYNNKELIINETVPNRFSPKSPDKAHLNLHINSLELGDSAVYFCASSQETSYNSPLHFGNGTRLTVT.

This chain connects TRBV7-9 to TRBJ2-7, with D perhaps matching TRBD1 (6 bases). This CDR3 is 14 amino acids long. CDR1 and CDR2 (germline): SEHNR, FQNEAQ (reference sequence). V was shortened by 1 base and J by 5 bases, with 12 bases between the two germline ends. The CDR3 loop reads CASSLVPGVNEQYF. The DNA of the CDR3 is TGTGCCAGCAGCTTAGTACCAGGGGTCAACGAGCAGTACTTC.